This passage covers 18 T cell receptor beta chains from one sample sequenced in a study of cytomegalovirus exposure and HLA in healthy donors. 60 Vbeta and 13 Jbeta primers were used in PCR. The assay was immunoSEQ multiplex PCR, and TCRdb's table has in-frame clones only and misses some. The data contain approximately 180,000 clones, roughly 13% of them singletons. Sequencing input: PBMCs. The receptors derive from a man aged 45 to 65 in good health and CMV-seropositive.

The V and J genes are TRBV30 and TRBJ2-1, with 15 positions matching TRBD2. Germline CDR1 GTSNPN, CDR2 SVGIG (reference sequence). V was pared by 2 bases and J by 7 bases, with 6 bases of the junction left unmatched. The CDR3 sequence is 16 residues long. CDR3 in amino acids: CAWSQGLAGGQNEQFF. In nucleotides, the CDR3 is TGTGCCTGGAGTCAGGGACTAGCGGGGGGCCAAAATGAGCAGTTCTTC.

The V call is TRBV27, the J call TRBJ1-1, with D perhaps matching TRBD1 (5 bases). The CDR3 totals 13 residues. Germline CDR1 MNHEY, CDR2 SMNVEV (reference sequence). V lost 6 bases and J lost 0, with 8 bases in between. CDR3 nucleotides: TGTGCCAGCAGGGGGCTCTTGAACACTGAAGCTTTCTTT. As protein: CASRGLLNTEAFF.

This chain joins TRBV6-6 and TRBJ1-3; D may be TRBD1 (5 bases). The CDR3 is 16 residues long. The V end lost 2 bases, the J end lost 0 bases, and 11 bases lay between the germline ends. Germline V lookup: CDR1 MNHNY, CDR2 SVGAGI (reference sequence). In nucleotides, the CDR3 is TGTGCCAGCAGTTACGGAGACAGTCTCTCTGGAAACACCATATATTTT. This sequence encodes CASSYGDSLSGNTIYF.

This clone was observed a handful of times. This chain uses TRBV5-1 with TRBJ2-2; 7 bases agree with TRBD1. The V segment lost 5 bases and the J segment 7 bases; nucleotides outside the gene matches: 8. This CDR3 contains 14 residues. From germline, CDR1 is SGHRS and CDR2 YFSETQ. CDR3 nucleotide sequence: TGCGCCAGCAGACAAGAGACAGGGAACGGGGAGCTGTTTTTT. Amino acid sequence: CASRQETGNGELFF.

This clone was seen only a few times. The chain combines TRBV27 with TRBJ1-2; 7 bases are a match to TRBD1. CDR3 length equals 12 residues. Germline CDR1 reads MNHEY; CDR2 reads SMNVEV (reference sequence). V trimming: 6 bases; J trimming: 8 bases; junction bases outside the gene matches: 6. DNA for the CDR3: TGTGCCAGCAGGGAACAGGGGCACGGCTACACCTTC. It translates to CASREQGHGYTF.

This chain joins TRBV4-2 and TRBJ2-5; a weak D match, TRBD1 (6 bases). The CDR3 has 14 amino acids. V was shortened by 3 bases and J by 5 bases, with 13 bases between the two germline ends. Germline V lookup: CDR1 LGHNA, CDR2 YNFKEQ. DNA of the CDR3: TGTGCCAGCAGCCAGGAGGACAGTGGGGAGACCCAGTACTTC. It translates to CASSQEDSGETQYF.

Here the CDR3 reads CASSLSATGEQFF. In nucleotides, the CDR3 is TGTGCCAGCAGTTTAAGTGCAACCGGTGAGCAGTTCTTC. The V gene is TRBV27, the J gene TRBJ2-1; no definite D call. CDR3 length: 13 residues. V was trimmed by 2 bases and J by 9 bases, leaving 11 bases between them. Germline CDR1 is MNHEY and CDR2 is SMNVEV (reference sequence).

The chain has TRBV19 and TRBJ1-4; 7 bases align to TRBD1. V lost 6 bases and J lost 4; bases outside the gene matches: 5. This CDR3 is 14 amino acids long. Germline values: CDR1 LNHDA, CDR2 SQIVND (reference sequence). For the CDR3, the DNA is TGTGCCAGTAGGAAGACAGGGAGTAATGAAAAACTGTTTTTT. Its translation: CASRKTGSNEKLFF.

This clone was counted a few times. The rearrangement uses TRBV7-3 and TRBJ2-1; 7 bases line up with TRBD2. The CDR3 is made up of 15 amino acids. Germline values: CDR1 SGHTA, CDR2 FQGTGA. The V gene end was trimmed by 5 bases and the J gene end by 0 bases; junction bases not matched to a gene: 4. This CDR3 is CASSPGGSSYNEQFF. The CDR3 DNA is TGTGCCAGCAGCCCCGGGGGGTCCTCCTACAATGAGCAGTTCTTC.

This clone was seen only a few times. The CDR3 reads CASSLGDRPGQGYEQYF. In DNA form, the CDR3 reads TGTGCCAGCAGCTTGGGGGATCGTCCGGGACAGGGGTACGAGCAGTACTTC. J is TRBJ2-7 and V is TRBV5-8; 10 positions match TRBD1. The CDR3 contains 17 residues. V was pared by 0 bases and J by 4 bases, with 10 bases of the junction left unmatched. Germline CDR1 reads SGHTS; CDR2 reads YDEGEE. The full variable domain, in which reference TRBV5-8 and TRBJ2-7 provide the parts outside the CDR3, is EAGVTQSPTHLIKTRGQQATLRCSPISGHTSVYWYQQALGLGLQFLLWYDEGEERNRGNFPPRFSGRQFPNYSSELNVNALELEDSALYLCASSLGDRPGQGYEQYFGPGTRLTVT.

Concerning this clone: The germline gene is not matched at one end of the junction; a read error may be the cause. V usage is TRBV28 and J usage is TRBJ2-2, with a tentative D call TRBD2 (6 bases). Germline CDR1 reads MDHEN; CDR2 reads SYDVKM. The length of the CDR3 is 15 residues. The CDR3 region has the DNA TGTGCCAGCAGCTGGCCCGAACTAAACACCGGGGGGCTGTTTTTT. This gives the protein CASSWPELNTGGLFF.

This clone appeared a few times. This sequence joins TRBV2 and TRBJ2-5; D might be TRBD2 (6 bases). CDR1 is SNHLY, CDR2 FYNNEI, per germline. CDR3 length equals 13 residues. With 6 bases removed from V and 5 bases from J, the gap between germline ends came to 13 bases. The chain's CDR3 is CASSRGRGETQYF. Here the CDR3 DNA reads TGTGCCAGCAGCCGGGGTCGGGGGGAGACCCAGTACTTC.

The chain recombines TRBV30 with TRBJ2-3, with D hard to call. The ends were cut back, 2 bases at V and 6 bases at J, with 9 bases in the middle. This CDR3 has 12 residues. Germline CDR1 is GTSNPN and CDR2 is SVGIG (reference sequence). The CDR3 sequence: CAWSSGRDTQYF. The CDR3 region has the DNA TGTGCCTGGAGTTCCGGCAGGGATACGCAGTATTTT.

The V and J genes are TRBV20-1 and TRBJ1-4; unclear D gene. The CDR3 runs 10 residues. The germline CDR1 and CDR2 sequences are DFQATT and SNEGSKA (reference sequence). V was shortened by 5 bases and J by 5 bases, with 3 bases between the two germline ends. The CDR3 here is CSAENEKLFF. As DNA, the CDR3 is TGCAGTGCTGAGAATGAAAAACTGTTTTTT.

This clone showed up just a few times. This chain joins TRBV12-5 and TRBJ1-5; D is unclear. The germline V and J ends were trimmed by 5 bases and 7 bases, with 12 bases remaining between them. The CDR3 runs to 13 residues. CDR1 and CDR2 (germline): LGHNT, FRNRAP. CDR3 loop: CASGPSERQPQHF. As DNA, the CDR3 is TGTGCTAGTGGTCCCTCTGAGAGACAGCCCCAGCATTTT.

The chain has TRBV18 and TRBJ2-2; D might be TRBD1 (6 bases). Germline CDR1 KGHSH, CDR2 LQKENI. V lost 8 bases and J 1 base, leaving 17 bases between the germline ends. There are 16 residues in the CDR3. The CDR3 here is CASAALSGQNTGELFF. Written as DNA, the CDR3 is TGTGCCAGCGCGGCTTTATCGGGACAGAACACCGGGGAGCTGTTTTTT.

The rearrangement uses TRBV6-5 and TRBJ1-6, with no clear D. Trimming pared 4 bases from V and 7 bases from J, leaving 8 bases between. The CDR3 has 13 residues. Germline V CDR1 and CDR2: MNHEY, SVGAGI. The CDR3 region is CASSLRFNSPLHF. The CDR3, as DNA: TGTGCCAGCAGTTTGCGATTCAATTCACCCCTCCACTTT.

This clone was found a few times. The chain couples TRBV6-5 to TRBJ1-2; TRBD1 might be the D (5 bases). The CDR3 loop spans 14 amino acids. CDR1 and CDR2 from the germline V gene are MNHEY and SVGAGI. V was clipped by 1 base and J by 4 bases, with 10 bases between them. CDR3 DNA: TGTGCCAGCAGTTACTTTGGGCAGGGCTATGGCTACACCTTC. Amino acids: CASSYFGQGYGYTF.